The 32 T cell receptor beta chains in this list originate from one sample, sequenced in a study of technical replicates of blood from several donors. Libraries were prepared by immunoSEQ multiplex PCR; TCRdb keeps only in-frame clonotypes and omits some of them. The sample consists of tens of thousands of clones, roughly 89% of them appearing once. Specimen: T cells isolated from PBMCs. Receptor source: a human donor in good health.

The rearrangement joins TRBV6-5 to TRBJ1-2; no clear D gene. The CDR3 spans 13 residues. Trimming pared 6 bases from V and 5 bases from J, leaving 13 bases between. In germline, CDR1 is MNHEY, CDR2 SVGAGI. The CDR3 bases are TGTGCCAGCAGCCCCGTCTCCGTTTATGGCTACACCTTC. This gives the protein CASSPVSVYGYTF.

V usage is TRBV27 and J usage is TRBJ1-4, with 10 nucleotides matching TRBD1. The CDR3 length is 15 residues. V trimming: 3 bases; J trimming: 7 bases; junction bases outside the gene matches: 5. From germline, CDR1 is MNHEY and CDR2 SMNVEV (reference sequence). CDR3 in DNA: TGTGCCAGCAGTTTTGCCGGGACAGGGGCTGAAAAACTGTTTTTT. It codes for CASSFAGTGAEKLFF. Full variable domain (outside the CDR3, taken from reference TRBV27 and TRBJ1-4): EAQVTQNPRYLITVTGKKLTVTCSQNMNHEYMSWYRQDPGLGLRQIYYSMNVEVTDKGDVPEGYKVSRKEKRNFPLILESPSPNQTSLYFCASSFAGTGAEKLFFGSGTQLSVL.

The CDR3 DNA reads as TGTGCCAGCAGCCCGACAGGGAGCCATGAAAAACTGTTTTTT. Translated: CASSPTGSHEKLFF. This chain uses TRBV7-9 with TRBJ1-4; 7 nucleotides agree with TRBD1. V shed 5 bases and J 6 bases; nucleotides not matched to a gene: 6. Looked up from germline, CDR1 is SEHNR and CDR2 is FQNEAQ (reference sequence). The CDR3 runs to 14 residues.

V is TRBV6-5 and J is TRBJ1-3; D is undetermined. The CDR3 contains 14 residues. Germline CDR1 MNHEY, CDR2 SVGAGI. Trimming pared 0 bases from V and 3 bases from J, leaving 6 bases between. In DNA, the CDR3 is TGTGCCAGCAGTTACTCTCCCGGTGGAAACACCATATATTTT. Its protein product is CASSYSPGGNTIYF.

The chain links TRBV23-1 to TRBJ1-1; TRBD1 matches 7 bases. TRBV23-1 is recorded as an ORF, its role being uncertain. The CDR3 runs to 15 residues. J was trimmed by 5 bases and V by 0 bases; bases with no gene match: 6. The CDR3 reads CASSQSRQGLTEAFF. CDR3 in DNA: TGCGCCAGCAGTCAATCCCGACAGGGTTTAACTGAAGCTTTCTTT.

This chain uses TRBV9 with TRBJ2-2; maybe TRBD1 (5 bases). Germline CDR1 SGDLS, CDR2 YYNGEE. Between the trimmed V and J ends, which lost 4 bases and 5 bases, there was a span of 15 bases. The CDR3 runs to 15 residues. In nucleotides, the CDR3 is TGTGCCAGCAGCCAAAGGGGTTTCGGTACCGGGGAGCTGTTTTTT. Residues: CASSQRGFGTGELFF.

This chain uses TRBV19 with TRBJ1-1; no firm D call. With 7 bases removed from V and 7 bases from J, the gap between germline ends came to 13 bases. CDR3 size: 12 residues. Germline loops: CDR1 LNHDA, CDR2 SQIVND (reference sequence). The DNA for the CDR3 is TGTGCCAGTACTAGGGAGAGGCGTGAAGCTTTCTTT. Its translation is CASTRERREAFF.

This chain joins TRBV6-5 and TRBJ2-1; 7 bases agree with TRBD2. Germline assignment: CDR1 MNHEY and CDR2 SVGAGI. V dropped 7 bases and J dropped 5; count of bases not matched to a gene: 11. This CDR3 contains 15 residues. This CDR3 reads CASKTEGGRNNEQFF. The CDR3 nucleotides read TGTGCCAGCAAAACGGAAGGCGGGAGAAACAATGAGCAGTTCTTC.

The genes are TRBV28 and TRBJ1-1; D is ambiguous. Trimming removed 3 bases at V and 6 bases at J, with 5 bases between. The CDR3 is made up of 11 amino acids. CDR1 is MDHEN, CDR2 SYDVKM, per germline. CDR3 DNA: TGTGCCAGCAGTTTGTCCGCTGAAGCTTTCTTT. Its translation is CASSLSAEAFF.

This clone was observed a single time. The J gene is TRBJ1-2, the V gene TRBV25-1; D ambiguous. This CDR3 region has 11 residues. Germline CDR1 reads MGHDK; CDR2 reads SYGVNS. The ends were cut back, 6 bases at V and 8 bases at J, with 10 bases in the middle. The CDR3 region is CASRRVGGYTF. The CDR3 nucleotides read TGTGCCAGCAGACGGGTTGGGGGCTACACCTTC.

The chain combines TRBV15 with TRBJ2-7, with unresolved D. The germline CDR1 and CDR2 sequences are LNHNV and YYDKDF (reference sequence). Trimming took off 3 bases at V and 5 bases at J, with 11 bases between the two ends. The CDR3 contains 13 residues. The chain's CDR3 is CATSSQADNEQYF. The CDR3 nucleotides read TGTGCCACCAGCAGCCAGGCAGACAACGAGCAGTACTTC. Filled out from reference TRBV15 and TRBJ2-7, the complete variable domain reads DAMVIQNPRYQVTQFGKPVTLSCSQTLNHNVMYWYQQKSSQAPKLLFHYYDKDFNNEADTPDNFQSRRPNTSFCFLDIRSPGLGDTAMYLCATSSQADNEQYFGPGTRLTVT.

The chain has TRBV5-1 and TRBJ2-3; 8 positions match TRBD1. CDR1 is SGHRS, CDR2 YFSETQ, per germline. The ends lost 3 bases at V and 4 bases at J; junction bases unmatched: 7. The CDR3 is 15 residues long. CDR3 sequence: CASSSDRVSSDTQYF. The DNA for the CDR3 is TGCGCCAGCAGCTCGGACAGGGTGTCTTCAGATACGCAGTATTTT. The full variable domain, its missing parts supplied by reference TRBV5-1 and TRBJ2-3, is KAGVTQTPRYLIKTRGQQVTLSCSPISGHRSVSWYQQTPGQGLQFLFEYFSETQRNKGNFPGRFSGRQFSNSRSEMNVSTLELGDSALYLCASSSDRVSSDTQYFGPGTRLTVL.

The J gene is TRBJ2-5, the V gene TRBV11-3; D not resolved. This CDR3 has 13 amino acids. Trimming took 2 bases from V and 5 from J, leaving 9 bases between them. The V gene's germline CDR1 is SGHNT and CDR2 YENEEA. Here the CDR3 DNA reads TGTGCCAGCAGCTTAACTGACTCTGAGACCCAGTACTTC. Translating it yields CASSLTDSETQYF.

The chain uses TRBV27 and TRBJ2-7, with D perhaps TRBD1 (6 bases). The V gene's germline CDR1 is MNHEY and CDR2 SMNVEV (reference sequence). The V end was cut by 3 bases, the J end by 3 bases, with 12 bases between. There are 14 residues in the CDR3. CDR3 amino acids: CASSLGQGLYEQYF. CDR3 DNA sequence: TGTGCCAGCAGTTTGGGGCAGGGGCTCTACGAGCAGTACTTC.

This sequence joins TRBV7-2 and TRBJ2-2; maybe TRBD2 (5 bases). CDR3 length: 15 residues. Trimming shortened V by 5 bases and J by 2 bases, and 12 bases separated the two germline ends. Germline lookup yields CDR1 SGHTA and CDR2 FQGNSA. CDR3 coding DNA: TGTGCCAGCAGCAGCGCGCGGGTTAACACCGGGGAGCTGTTTTTT. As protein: CASSSARVNTGELFF.

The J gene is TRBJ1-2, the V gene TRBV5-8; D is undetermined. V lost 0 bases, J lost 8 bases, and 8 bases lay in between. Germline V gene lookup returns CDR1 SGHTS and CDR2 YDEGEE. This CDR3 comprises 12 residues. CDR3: CASSLDIQGYTF. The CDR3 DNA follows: TGTGCCAGCAGCTTGGATATACAGGGCTACACCTTC.

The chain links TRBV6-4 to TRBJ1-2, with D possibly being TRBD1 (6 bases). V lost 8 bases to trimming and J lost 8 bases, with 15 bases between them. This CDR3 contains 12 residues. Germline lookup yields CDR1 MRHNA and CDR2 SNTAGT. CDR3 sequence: CASSPVGAGYTF. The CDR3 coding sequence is TGTGCCAGCTCCCCGGTGGGGGCGGGCTACACCTTC.

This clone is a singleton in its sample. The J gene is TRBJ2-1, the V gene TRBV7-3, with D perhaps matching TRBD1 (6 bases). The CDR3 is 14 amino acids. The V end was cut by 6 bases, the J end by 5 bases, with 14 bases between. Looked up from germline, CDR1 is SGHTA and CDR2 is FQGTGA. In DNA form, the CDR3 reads TGTGCCAGCAGTCCTCCCGGGACACACAATGAGCAGTTCTTC. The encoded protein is CASSPPGTHNEQFF.

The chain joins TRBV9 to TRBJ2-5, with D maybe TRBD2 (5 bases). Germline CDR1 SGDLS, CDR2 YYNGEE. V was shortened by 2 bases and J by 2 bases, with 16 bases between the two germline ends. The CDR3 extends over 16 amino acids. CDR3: CASSVVPGNQQETQYF. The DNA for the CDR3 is TGTGCCAGCAGCGTCGTTCCCGGGAACCAACAAGAGACCCAGTACTTC.

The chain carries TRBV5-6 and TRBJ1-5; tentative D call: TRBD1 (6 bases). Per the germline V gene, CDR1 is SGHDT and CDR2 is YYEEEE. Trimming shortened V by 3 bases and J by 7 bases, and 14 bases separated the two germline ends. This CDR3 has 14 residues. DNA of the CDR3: TGTGCCAGCAGCTGGAGTCCGGGGGGCCAGCCCCAGCATTTT. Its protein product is CASSWSPGGQPQHF.

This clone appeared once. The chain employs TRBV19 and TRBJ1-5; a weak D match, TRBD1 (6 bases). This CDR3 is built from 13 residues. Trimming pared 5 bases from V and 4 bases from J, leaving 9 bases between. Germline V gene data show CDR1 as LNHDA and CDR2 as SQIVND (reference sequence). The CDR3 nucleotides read TGTGCCAGTAGTCCACAGGGAAATCAGCCCCAGCATTTT. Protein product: CASSPQGNQPQHF.

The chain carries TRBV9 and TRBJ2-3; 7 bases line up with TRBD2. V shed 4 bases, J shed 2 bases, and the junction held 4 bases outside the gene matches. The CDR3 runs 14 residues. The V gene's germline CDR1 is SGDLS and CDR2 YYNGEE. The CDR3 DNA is TGTGCCAGCAGCCACAGCGGGGACACAGATACGCAGTATTTT. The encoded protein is CASSHSGDTDTQYF.

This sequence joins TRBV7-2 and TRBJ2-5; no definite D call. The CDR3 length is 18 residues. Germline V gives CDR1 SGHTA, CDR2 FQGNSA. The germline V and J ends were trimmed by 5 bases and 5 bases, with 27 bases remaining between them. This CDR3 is CASSPLVGLGSFQETQYF. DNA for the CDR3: TGTGCCAGCAGCCCCCTGGTAGGATTAGGTAGCTTTCAGGAGACCCAGTACTTC.

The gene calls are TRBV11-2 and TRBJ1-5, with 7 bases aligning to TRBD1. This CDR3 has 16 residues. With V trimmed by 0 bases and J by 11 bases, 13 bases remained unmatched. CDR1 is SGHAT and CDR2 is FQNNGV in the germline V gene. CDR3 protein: CASSLDGTAPLGAQHF. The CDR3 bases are TGTGCCAGCAGCTTAGACGGGACAGCCCCCCTGGGGGCCCAGCATTTT. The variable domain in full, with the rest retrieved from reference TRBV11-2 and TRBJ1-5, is EAGVAQSPRYKIIEKRQSVAFWCNPISGHATLYWYQQILGQGPKLLIQFQNNGVVDDSQLPKDRFSAERLKGVDSTLKIQPAKLEDSAVYLCASSLDGTAPLGAQHFGDGTRLSIL.

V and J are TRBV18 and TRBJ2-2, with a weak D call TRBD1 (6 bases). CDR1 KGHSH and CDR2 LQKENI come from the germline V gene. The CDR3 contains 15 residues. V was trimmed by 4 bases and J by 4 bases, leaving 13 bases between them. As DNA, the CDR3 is TGTGCCAGCTCACTCAACAGGGAAGGCACCGGGGAGCTGTTTTTT. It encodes CASSLNREGTGELFF.

The CDR3 reads CASSRYRIGNQPQHF. The CDR3 DNA follows: TGTGCCAGCAGCCGATACAGGATCGGCAATCAGCCCCAGCATTTT. The chain recombines TRBV5-6 with TRBJ1-5, with D perhaps TRBD1 (5 bases). The V gene's germline CDR1 is SGHDT and CDR2 YYEEEE. V lost 4 bases and J 2 bases, leaving 13 bases between the germline ends. This CDR3 is 15 amino acids long. Combining the CDR3 with reference TRBV5-6 and TRBJ1-5 gives the whole variable domain DAGVTQSPTHLIKTRGQQVTLRCSPKSGHDTVSWYQQALGQGPQFIFQYYEEEERQRGNFPDRFSGHQFPNYSSELNVNALLLGDSALYLCASSRYRIGNQPQHFGDGTRLSIL.

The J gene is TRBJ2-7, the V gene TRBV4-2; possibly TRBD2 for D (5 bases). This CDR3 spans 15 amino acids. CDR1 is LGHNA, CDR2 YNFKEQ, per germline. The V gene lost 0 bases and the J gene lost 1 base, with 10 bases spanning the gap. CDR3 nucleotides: TGTGCCAGCAGCCAAGATGGAAGACTATCCTACGAGCAGTACTTC. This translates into CASSQDGRLSYEQYF.

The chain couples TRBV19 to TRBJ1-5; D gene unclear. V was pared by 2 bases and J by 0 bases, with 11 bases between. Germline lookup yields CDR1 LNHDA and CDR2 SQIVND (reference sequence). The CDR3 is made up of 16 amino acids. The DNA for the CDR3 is TGTGCCAGTAGTATAAGACGCGGAGTTAGCAATCAGCCCCAGCATTTT. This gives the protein CASSIRRGVSNQPQHF.

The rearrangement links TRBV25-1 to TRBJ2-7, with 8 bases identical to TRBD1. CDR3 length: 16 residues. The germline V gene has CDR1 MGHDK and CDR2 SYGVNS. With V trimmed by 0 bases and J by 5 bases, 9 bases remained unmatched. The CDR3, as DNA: TGTGCCAGCAGTGAATATAGTAGGACAGGGAGCCACGAGCAGTACTTC. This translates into CASSEYSRTGSHEQYF.

The CDR3 sequence is CASSKGLAGGSYEQYF. The CDR3 DNA reads TGTGCCAGTAGTAAGGGACTAGCGGGAGGATCCTACGAGCAGTACTTC. This chain links TRBV19 with TRBJ2-7; 15 nucleotides align to TRBD2. Trimming removed 4 bases from V and 1 base from J; junction bases left unmatched: 2. This CDR3 is built from 16 residues. In germline, CDR1 is LNHDA, CDR2 SQIVND (reference sequence).

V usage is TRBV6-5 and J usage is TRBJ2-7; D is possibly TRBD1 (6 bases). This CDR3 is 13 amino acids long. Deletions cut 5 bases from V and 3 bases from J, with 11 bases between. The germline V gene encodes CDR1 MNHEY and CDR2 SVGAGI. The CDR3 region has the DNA TGTGCCAGCAGTACTCAGGACAGCTACGAGCAGTACTTC. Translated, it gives CASSTQDSYEQYF.

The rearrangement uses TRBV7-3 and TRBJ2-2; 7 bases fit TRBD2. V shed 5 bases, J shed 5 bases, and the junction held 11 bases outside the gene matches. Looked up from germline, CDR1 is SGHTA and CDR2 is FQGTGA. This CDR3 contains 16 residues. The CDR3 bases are TGTGCCAGCAGCCTCCGGGACTATAGATCAACCGGGGAGCTGTTTTTT. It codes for CASSLRDYRSTGELFF.